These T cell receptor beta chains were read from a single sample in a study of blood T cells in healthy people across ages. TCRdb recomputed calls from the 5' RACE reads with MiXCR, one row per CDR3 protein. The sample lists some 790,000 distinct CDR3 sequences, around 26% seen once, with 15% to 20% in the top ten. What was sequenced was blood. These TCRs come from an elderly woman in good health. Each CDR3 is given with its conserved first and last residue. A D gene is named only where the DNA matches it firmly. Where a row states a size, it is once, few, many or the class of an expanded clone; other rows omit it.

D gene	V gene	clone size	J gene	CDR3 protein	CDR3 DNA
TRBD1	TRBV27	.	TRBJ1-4	CASSNTGVGEKLFF	TGTGCCAGCAGTAATACAGGGGTCGGTGAAAAACTGTTTTTT
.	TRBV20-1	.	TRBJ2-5	CSARDFPGEETQYF	TGCAGTGCTAGAGATTTCCCAGGGGAAGAGACCCAGTACTTC
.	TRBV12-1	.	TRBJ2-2	CASSPDPRGPGELFF	TGTGCCAGCAGCCCCGATCCCCGGGGCCCCGGGGAGCTGTTTTTT
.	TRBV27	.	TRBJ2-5	CASGFEKGAQETQYF	TGTGCCAGCGGTTTCGAAAAAGGCGCACAAGAGACCCAGTACTTC
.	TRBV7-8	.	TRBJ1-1	CASSGLQGGTEAFF	TGTGCCAGCAGCGGATTGCAGGGTGGCACTGAAGCTTTCTTT
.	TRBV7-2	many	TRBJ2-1	CASRPTSSNNEQFF	TGTGCCAGCAGACCGACTAGTTCCAACAATGAGCAGTTCTTC
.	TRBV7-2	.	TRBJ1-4	CASSPRTAFGGEKLFF	TGTGCCAGCAGCCCACGGACGGCCTTTGGGGGTGAAAAACTGTTTTTT
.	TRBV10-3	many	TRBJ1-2	CAISESAQVLGYTF	TGTGCCATCAGTGAGTCGGCTCAAGTCTTAGGCTACACCTTC
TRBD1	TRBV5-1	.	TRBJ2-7	CASSLASGGVDEQYF	TGCGCCAGCAGCTTGGCATCAGGGGGAGTTGACGAGCAGTACTTC
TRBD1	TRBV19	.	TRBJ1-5	CASRTMGQGANQPQHF	TGTGCCAGTAGGACCATGGGACAGGGGGCGAATCAGCCCCAGCATTTT
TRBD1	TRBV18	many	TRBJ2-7	CASVAGTAFYEQYF	TGTGCCAGCGTCGCCGGGACAGCCTTCTACGAGCAGTACTTC
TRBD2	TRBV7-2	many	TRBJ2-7	CASSHTSGGGYEQYF	TGTGCCAGCAGCCACACGAGCGGGGGGGGTTACGAGCAGTACTTC
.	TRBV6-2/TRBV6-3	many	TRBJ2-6	CASTYPLFHRRDGDSGANVLTF	TGTGCCAGCACTTACCCCCTCTTCCACCGACGGGATGGAGACTCTGGGGCCAACGTCCTGACTTTC
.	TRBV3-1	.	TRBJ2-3	CANSPSRVTDTQYF	TGTGCCAACAGCCCCTCCCGGGTCACAGATACGCAGTATTTT
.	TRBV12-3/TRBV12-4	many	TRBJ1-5	CASSLEGYNQPQHF	TGTGCCAGCAGTTTAGAGGGGTACAATCAGCCCCAGCATTTT
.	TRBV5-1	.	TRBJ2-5	CASSLAHAGETQYF	TGCGCCAGCAGCTTGGCCCACGCGGGGGAGACCCAGTACTTC
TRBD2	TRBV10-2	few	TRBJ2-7	CATSPRTSGTYEQYF	TGCGCCACCAGCCCTCGGACTAGCGGCACCTACGAGCAGTACTTC
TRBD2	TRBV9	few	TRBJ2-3	CASSVVLAGPPDTQYF	TGTGCCAGCAGCGTAGTTCTAGCGGGACCCCCGGATACGCAGTATTTT
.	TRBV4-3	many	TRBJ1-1	CASSQGGGLNTEAFF	TGCGCCAGCAGCCAAGGTGGGGGGCTGAACACTGAAGCTTTCTTT
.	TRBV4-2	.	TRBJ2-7	CASSQDLTGDDIHYEQYF	TGTGCCAGCAGCCAAGATCTTACGGGAGATGACATCCACTACGAGCAGTACTTC
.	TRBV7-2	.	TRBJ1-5	CASSLPPGTLRSNQPQHF	TGTGCCAGCAGCTTGCCTCCCGGGACCCTTCGGAGCAATCAGCCCCAGCATTTT
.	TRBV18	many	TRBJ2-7	CASSPPSSYEQYF	TGTGCCAGCTCCCCACCTAGCTCCTACGAGCAGTACTTC